This T cell receptor (beta chain) was captured in a study of cytomegalovirus exposure and HLA in healthy donors. The study, taken as a whole, reports: Most TCR sequences were uncommon, yet certain public TCRs appeared in many donors.

V was trimmed by 2 bases and J by 8 bases, leaving 11 bases between them. The CDR3 loop spans 13 amino acids. Germline loops: CDR1 LGHNT, CDR2 FRNRAP. Donors showed nominal health when sampled, although they likely had unrecorded immune exposures. A remark on this clone: The target antigen is unknown.

Primers included in the PCR were 60 Vbeta and 13 Jbeta primers. Sequencing was performed with immunoSEQ multiplex PCR; in TCRdb, only in-frame clones are kept and a portion is missing. The sample includes 85,000 to 100,000 clones, around three quarters of them seen just once. This chain joins TRBV12-5 and TRBJ2-3; TRBD1 might be the D (5 bases). The sequencing sample was made of PBMCs. The origin of this receptor is a human donor in good health. The CDR3 region is CASGLPRQGTQYF. CDR3 DNA: TGTGCTAGTGGTTTGCCACGCCAGGGTACGCAGTATTTT.